Included here is one TCR beta chain sequence, with context. No antigen is known for it. This specimen comes from a study of graft-versus-host responses after intestinal transplantation. The overall study: Multivisceral, liver-intestinal, or isolated intestinal transplants were received by the recipients. After anti-thymocyte globulin induction, recipients took tacrolimus and steroids for approximately three years.

The protocol was immunoSEQ multiplex PCR, while the TCRdb copy is restricted to in-frame clones and leaves out a portion. The data hold 90,000 to 95,000 clones, with around nine tenths observed a single time. Study-wide results and limits: Allografts carried high graft-versus-host to host-versus-graft clonal ratios in patients having graft-donor T cell macrochimerism. There were GvH clones found in recipient marrow, and some of them appeared first in ileum or blood.

The CDR3 spans 17 residues. The gene calls are TRBV21-1 and TRBJ1-5; the table's D call of TRBD1 was not tested on the DNA. TRBV21-1 is shown as a pseudogene. The sequencing used unstimulated CD8+ T cells sorted from spleen or lymph node cells, collected before intestinal transplant. The TCR was taken from a human donor who received an intestinal transplant. The CDR3 DNA follows: TGTGCCAGCAGCCCCCCGGGGACAGAGGGAAACAATCAGCCCCAGCATTTT. Translation: CASSPPGTEGNNQPQHF.